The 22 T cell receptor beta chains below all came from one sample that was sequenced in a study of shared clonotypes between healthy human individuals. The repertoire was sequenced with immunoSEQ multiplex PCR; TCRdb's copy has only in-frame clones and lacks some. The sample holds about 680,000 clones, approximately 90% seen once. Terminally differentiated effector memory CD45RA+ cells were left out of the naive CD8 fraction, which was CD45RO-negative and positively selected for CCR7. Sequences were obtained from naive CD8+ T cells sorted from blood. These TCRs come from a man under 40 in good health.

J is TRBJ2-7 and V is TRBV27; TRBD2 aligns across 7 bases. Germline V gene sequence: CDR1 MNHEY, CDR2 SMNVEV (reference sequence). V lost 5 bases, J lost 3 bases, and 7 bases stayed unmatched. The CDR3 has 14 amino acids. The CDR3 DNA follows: TGTGCCAGCAGTGTAGCGGGTCTCCGCTACGAGCAGTACTTC. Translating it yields CASSVAGLRYEQYF.

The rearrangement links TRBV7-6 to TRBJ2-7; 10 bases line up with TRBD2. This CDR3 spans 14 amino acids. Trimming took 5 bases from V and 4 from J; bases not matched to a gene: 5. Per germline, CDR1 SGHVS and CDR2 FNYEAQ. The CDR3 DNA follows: TGTGCCAGCAGCGCACTAGCGGGACTATACGAGCAGTACTTC. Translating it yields CASSALAGLYEQYF.

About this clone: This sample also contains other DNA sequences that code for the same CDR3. The CDR3 sequence is CASSLGTDTQYF. The DNA for the CDR3 is TGTGCCAGCAGCCTGGGGACAGATACGCAGTATTTT. The genes are TRBV7-9 and TRBJ2-3; D call uncertain. The CDR3 is made up of 12 amino acids. From germline, CDR1 is SEHNR and CDR2 FQNEAQ (reference sequence). The V and J ends lost 5 bases and 3 bases respectively, with 6 bases between them.

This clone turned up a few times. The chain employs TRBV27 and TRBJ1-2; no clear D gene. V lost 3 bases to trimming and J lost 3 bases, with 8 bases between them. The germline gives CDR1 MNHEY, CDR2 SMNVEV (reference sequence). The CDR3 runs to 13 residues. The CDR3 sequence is CASSFHGDYGYTF. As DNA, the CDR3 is TGTGCCAGCAGTTTCCATGGGGACTATGGCTACACCTTC.

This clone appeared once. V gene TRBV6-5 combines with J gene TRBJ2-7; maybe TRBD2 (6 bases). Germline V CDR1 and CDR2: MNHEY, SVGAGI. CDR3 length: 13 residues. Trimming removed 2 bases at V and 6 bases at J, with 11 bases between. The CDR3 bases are TGTGCCAGCAGTTACGGGACTGCCTCCGAGCAGTACTTC. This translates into CASSYGTASEQYF.

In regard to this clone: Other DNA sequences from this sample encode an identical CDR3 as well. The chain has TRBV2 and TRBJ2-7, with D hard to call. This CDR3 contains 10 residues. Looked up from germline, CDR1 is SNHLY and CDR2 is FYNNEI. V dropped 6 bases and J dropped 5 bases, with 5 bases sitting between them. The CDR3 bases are TGTGCCAGCAGCGGTCACGAGCAGTACTTC. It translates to CASSGHEQYF.

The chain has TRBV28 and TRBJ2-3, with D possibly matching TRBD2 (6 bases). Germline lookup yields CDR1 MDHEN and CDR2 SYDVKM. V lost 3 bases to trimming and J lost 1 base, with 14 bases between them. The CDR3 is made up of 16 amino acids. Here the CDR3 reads CASSFPPSVGTDTQYF. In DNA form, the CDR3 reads TGTGCCAGCAGTTTCCCCCCTAGCGTGGGCACAGATACGCAGTATTTT.

CDR3 sequence (DNA): TGTGCCTGGAGTTATTCGAACACTGAAGCTTTCTTT. It translates to CAWSYSNTEAFF. This chain joins TRBV30 and TRBJ1-1; D unclear. The V end lost 2 bases, the J end lost 1 base, and 5 bases lay between the germline ends. CDR1 and CDR2 from the germline V gene are GTSNPN and SVGIG (reference sequence). This CDR3 comprises 12 residues.

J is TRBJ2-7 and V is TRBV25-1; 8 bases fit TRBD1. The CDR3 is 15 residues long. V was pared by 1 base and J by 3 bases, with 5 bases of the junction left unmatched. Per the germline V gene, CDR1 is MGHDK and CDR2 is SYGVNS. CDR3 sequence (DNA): TGTGCCAGCAGTGAATTCGGGACAGGAGACTACGAGCAGTACTTC. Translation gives CASSEFGTGDYEQYF.

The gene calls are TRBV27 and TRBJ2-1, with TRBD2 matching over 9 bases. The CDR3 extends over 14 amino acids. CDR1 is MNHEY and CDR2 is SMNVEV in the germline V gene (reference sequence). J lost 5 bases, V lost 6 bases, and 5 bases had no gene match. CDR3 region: CASSASGTHNEQFF. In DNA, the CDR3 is TGTGCCAGCAGCGCTAGCGGGACTCACAATGAGCAGTTCTTC.

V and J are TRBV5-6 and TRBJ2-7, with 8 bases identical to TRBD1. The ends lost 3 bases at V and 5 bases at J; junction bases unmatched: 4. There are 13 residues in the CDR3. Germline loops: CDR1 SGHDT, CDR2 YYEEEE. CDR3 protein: CASSWTGFNEQYF. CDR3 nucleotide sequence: TGTGCCAGCAGCTGGACAGGGTTTAACGAGCAGTACTTC.

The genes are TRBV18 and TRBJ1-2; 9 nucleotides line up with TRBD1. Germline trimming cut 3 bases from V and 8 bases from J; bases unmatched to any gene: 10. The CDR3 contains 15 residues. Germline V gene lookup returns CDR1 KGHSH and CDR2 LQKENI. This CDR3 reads CASSPGTGTMYGYTF. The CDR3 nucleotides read TGTGCCAGCTCACCGGGGACAGGGACAATGTACGGCTACACCTTC.

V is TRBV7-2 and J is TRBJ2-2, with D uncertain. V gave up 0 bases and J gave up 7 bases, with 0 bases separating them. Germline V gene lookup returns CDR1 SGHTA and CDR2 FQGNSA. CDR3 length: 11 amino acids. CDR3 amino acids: CASSLAGELFF. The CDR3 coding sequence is TGTGCCAGCAGCTTAGCCGGGGAGCTGTTTTTT.

The CDR3 DNA is TGTGCCAGCAGTTTCGGGACAGGTTCTACCTGGGAGCTGTTTTTT. Protein sequence: CASSFGTGSTWELFF. V is TRBV27 and J is TRBJ2-2; TRBD1 matches at 8 bases. J was trimmed by 9 bases and V by 3 bases; bases with no gene match: 9. There are 15 residues in the CDR3. The germline CDR1 and CDR2 sequences are MNHEY and SMNVEV (reference sequence).

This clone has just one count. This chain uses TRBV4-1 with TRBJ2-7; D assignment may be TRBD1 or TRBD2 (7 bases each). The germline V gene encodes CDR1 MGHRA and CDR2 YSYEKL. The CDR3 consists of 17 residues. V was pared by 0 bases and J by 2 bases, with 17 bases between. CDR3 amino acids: CASSQDRGQGGTYEQYF. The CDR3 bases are TGCGCCAGCAGCCAAGATCGGGGGCAGGGGGGGACCTACGAGCAGTACTTC.

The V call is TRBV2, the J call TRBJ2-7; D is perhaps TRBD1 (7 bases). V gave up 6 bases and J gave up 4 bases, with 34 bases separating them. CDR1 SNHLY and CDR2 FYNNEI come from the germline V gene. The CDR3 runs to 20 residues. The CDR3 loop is CASSGSWGTEITIRDYEQYF. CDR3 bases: TGTGCCAGCAGCGGGAGTTGGGGGACAGAAATAACTATTCGGGATTACGAGCAGTACTTC.

The CDR3 protein is CASSREGYNEQFF. The CDR3 DNA is TGTGCCAGCAGCCGTGAGGGATACAATGAGCAGTTCTTC. This chain links TRBV11-2 with TRBJ2-1; a possible D gene is TRBD2 (5 bases). The CDR3 totals 13 residues. Germline V gene sequence: CDR1 SGHAT, CDR2 FQNNGV. Trimming cost V 5 bases and J 4 bases, with 9 bases left between them.

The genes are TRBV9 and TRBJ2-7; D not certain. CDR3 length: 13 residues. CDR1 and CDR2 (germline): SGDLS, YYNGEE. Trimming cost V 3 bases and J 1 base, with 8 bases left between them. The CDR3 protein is CASSATPSYEQYF. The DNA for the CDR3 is TGTGCCAGCAGCGCGACACCATCCTACGAGCAGTACTTC.

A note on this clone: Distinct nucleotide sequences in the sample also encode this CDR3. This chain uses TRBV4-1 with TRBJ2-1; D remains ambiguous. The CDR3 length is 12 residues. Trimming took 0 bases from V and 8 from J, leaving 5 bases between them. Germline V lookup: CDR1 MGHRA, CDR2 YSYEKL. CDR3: CASSQEGHEQFF. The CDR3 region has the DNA TGCGCCAGCAGCCAAGAGGGCCATGAGCAGTTCTTC.

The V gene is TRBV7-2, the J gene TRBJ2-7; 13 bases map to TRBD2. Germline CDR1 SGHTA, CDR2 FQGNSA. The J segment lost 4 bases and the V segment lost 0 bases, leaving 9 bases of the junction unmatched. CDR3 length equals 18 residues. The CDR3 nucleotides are TGTGCCAGCAGCTTAGCCCTATTCGGACTAGCGGGAGCTTACGAGCAGTACTTC. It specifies CASSLALFGLAGAYEQYF.

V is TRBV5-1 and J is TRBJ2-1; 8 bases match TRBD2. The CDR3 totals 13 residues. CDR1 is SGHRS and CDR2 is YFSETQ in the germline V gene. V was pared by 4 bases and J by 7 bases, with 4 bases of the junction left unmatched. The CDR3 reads CASSKRESNEQFF. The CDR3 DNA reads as TGCGCCAGCAGCAAGCGGGAGTCGAATGAGCAGTTCTTC.

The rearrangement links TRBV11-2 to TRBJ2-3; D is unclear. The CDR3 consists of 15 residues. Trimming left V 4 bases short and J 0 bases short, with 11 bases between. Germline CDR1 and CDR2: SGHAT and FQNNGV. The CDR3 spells CASSSDQDSTDTQYF. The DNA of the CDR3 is TGTGCCAGCAGCTCGGACCAAGATAGCACAGATACGCAGTATTTT.